The clone carrying this TCR beta chain has more than one count but fewer than ten. Its cognate antigen is unknown. The data stem from a study of T-cell memory formation after mild COVID-19. About the study: Largely donor-specific TCR clusters were found.

Study-wide findings and caveats: The pre-infection memory compartment contained some responding clones, suggesting cross-reactive memory joined.

TCR alpha and TCR beta cDNA libraries carrying sample barcodes and UMIs came from 5'RACE with constant-segment primers. Each CDR3 protein is one row after TCRdb ran MiXCR on the 5' RACE reads. The sample has about 390,000 distinct CDR3 sequences, more than 20% seen once; the top ten hold roughly an eighth. V lost 8 bases and J lost 2; bases outside the gene matches: 6. The CDR3 has 14 residues. The sequence derives from an adult woman who had mild COVID-19 (a few samples of this study predate the infection). Cell type and time point are not known. Sequencing input: PBMCs or a T cell subset sorted from them (not recorded which). The rearrangement joins TRBV12-3 or TRBV12-4 to TRBJ2-1, with TRBD2 identical over 7 bases. Here the CDR3 reads CASSSGNTYNEQFF. In nucleotides, the CDR3 is TGTGCCAGCTCCAGCGGGAACACCTACAATGAGCAGTTCTTC.